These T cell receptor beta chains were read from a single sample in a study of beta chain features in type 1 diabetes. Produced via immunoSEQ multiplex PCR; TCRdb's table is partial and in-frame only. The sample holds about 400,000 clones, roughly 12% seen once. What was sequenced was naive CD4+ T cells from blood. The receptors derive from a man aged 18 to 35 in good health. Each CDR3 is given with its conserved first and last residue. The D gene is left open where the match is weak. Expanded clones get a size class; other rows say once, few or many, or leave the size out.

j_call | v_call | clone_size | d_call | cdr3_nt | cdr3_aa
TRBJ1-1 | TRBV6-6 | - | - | TGTGCCAGCAGTTACCCGAGGCAGGGGCGGGACACTGAAGCTTTCTTT | CASSYPRQGRDTEAFF
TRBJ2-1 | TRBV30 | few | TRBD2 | TGTGCCTGGAGGGGGACTAGGTTCCACAATGAGCAGTTCTTC | CAWRGTRFHNEQFF
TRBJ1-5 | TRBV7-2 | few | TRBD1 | TGTGCCAGCAGCCCTCGGACAGGCCAGCCCCAGCATTTT | CASSPRTGQPQHF
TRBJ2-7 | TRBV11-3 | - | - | TGTGCCAGCAGCTTAGATACCGGCTACGAGCAGTACTTC | CASSLDTGYEQYF
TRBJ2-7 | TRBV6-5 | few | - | TGTGCCAGCAGTTACCGTACACGGGAGTTCGTCCACGAGCAGTACTTC | CASSYRTREFVHEQYF
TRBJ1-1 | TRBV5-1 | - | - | TGCGCCAGCAGTCCCTCGGGGGGGGACACTGAAGCTTTCTTT | CASSPSGGDTEAFF
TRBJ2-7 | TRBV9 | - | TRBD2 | TGTGCCAGCAGCGTAGAGAGCGGGAGAGGAGCCGAGCAGTACTTC | CASSVESGRGAEQYF
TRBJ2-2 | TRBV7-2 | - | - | TGTGCCAGCAGACACGCAGGGGAGGAGCTGTTTTTT | CASRHAGEELFF
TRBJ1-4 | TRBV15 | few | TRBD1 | TGTGCCACCGGACAGGGAGCAACTAATGAAAAACTGTTTTTT | CATGQGATNEKLFF
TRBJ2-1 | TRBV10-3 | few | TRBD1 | TGTGCCATCAGTACGACAGGGGACAATGAGCAGTTCTTC | CAISTTGDNEQFF
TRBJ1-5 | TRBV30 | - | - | TGTGCCTGGAGTAAACTTACACCGGGGGGCAATCAGCCCCAGCATTTT | CAWSKLTPGGNQPQHF
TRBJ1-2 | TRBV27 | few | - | TGTGCCAGCAGTGAGTCAGGACTTCCCTCTGACTATGGCTACACCTTC | CASSESGLPSDYGYTF
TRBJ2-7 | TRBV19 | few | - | TGTGCCAGTACAGGGTTAACCTACGAGCAGTACTTC | CASTGLTYEQYF
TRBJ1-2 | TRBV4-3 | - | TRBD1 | TGCGCCAGCAGCCAAGTCCAGGGGGCGCCGGGCTATGGCTACACCTTC | CASSQVQGAPGYGYTF
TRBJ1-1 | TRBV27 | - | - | TGTGCCAGCACCTCAACTGGGGGGGTAACTGAAGCTTTCTTT | CASTSTGGVTEAFF
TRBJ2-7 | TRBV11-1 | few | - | TGTGCCAGCAGCTTGGCAGGTCCCAACTACGAGCAGTACTTC | CASSLAGPNYEQYF
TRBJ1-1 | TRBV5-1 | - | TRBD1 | TGCGCCAGCAGGGGCGGACAGGGGGCGTTCTCTGAAGCTTTCTTT | CASRGGQGAFSEAFF
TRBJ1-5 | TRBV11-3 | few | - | TGTGCCAGCAGTTACAGGTTGCAGCCCCAGCATTTT | CASSYRLQPQHF
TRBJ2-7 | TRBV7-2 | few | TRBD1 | TGTGCCAGCAGCTCCTGGGGACAGGAGTACGAGCAGTACTTC | CASSSWGQEYEQYF
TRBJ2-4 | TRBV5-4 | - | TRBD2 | TGTGCCAGCAGCTTAAGCGGGGAGGGGAACATTCAGTACTTC | CASSLSGEGNIQYF
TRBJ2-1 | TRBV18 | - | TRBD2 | TGTGCCAGCACCTACCTCCAGCGGGGGGACTACAATGAGCAGTTCTTC | CASTYLQRGDYNEQFF
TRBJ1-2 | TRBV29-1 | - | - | TGCAGCGTTGATCCCAGCCGGGGAGGCTACACCTTC | CSVDPSRGGYTF
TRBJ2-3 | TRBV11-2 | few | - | TGTGCCAGCAGCACCAAACCCCAAAAGGAGGGCCGCACAGATACGCAGTATTTT | CASSTKPQKEGRTDTQYF
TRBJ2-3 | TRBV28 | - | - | TGTGCCAGCAGTTTGGTGAGGGCTGGCACAGATACGCAGTATTTT | CASSLVRAGTDTQYF
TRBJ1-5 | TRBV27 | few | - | TGTGCCAGCAGTTTCCTCAATCAGCCCCAGCATTTT | CASSFLNQPQHF
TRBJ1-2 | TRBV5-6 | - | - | TGTGCCAGCAGCTTGGCGCAGGGCTATGGCTACACCTTC | CASSLAQGYGYTF
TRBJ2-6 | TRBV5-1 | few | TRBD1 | TGCGCCAGCAGCTTCCGGACCGGGACAGGGATCTCTGGGGCCAACGTCCTGACTTTC | CASSFRTGTGISGANVLTF
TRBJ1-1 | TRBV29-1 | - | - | TGCAGCGTTTGCGCAATACCGGGGGGGGGAGAGAACACTGAAGCTTTCTTT | CSVCAIPGGGENTEAFF
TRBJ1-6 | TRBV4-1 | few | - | TGCGCCAGCAGCCACCCACTCCAGCGTGGGTCACCCCTCCACTTT | CASSHPLQRGSPLHF
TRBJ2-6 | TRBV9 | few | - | TGTGCCAGCAGCGTAGCTACGAGGACAGCTAGCTCTGGGGCCAACGTCCTGACTTTC | CASSVATRTASSGANVLTF
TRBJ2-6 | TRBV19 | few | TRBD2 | TGTGCCCGACAGCGGGAGTACCATGGGCTCTCTGGGGCCAACGTCCTGACTTTC | CARQREYHGLSGANVLTF
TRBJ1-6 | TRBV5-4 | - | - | TGTGCCAGCAGCTTGACAGTTTATAATTCACCCCTCCACTTT | CASSLTVYNSPLHF
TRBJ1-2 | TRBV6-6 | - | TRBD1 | TGTGCCAGCAGTCTAACAGGGGAGGTCGGCTACACCTTC | CASSLTGEVGYTF
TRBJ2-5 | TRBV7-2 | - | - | TGTGCCAGCAGCTTCTCGGTACAGACAACGGAGACCCAGTACTTC | CASSFSVQTTETQYF
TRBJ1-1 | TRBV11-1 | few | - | TGTGCCAGCAGCGCGCGGAGACTCCGGACAGCCGGCACTGAAGCTTTCTTT | CASSARRLRTAGTEAFF
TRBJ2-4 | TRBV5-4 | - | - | TGTGCCAGCACCCAAAAGGGGCAGGGTAAAAACATTCAGTACTTC | CASTQKGQGKNIQYF
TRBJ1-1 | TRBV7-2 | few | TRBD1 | TGTGCCAGCAGCCGGACAGGGAACACTGAAGCTTTCTTT | CASSRTGNTEAFF
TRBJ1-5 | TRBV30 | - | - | TGTGCCTGGAGTGCCCTCATTGGGGGCGATCAGCCCCAGCATTTT | CAWSALIGGDQPQHF
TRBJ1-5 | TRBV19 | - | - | TGTGCCAGTAGTTTGCAGGGCCAGCCCCAGCATTTT | CASSLQGQPQHF
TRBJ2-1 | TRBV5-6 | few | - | TGTGCCAGCAGCTTGGGACTCGTCTCCTACAATGAGCAGTTCTTC | CASSLGLVSYNEQFF
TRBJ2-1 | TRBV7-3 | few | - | TGTGCCAGCAGAGACGTGGGGGGTGAGCAGTTCTTC | CASRDVGGEQFF
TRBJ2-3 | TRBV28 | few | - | TGTGCCAGCAGCGACAAGGGGATTTTCACAGATACGCAGTATTTT | CASSDKGIFTDTQYF
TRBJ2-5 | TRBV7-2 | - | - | TGTGCCAGCAGCTTACAGGAGACCCAGTACTTC | CASSLQETQYF
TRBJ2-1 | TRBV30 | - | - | TGTGCCGGGGGCGGTCTAATGGGGAATGAGCAGTTCTTC | CAGGGLMGNEQFF
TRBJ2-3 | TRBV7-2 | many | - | TGTGCCAGCAGCCCGACTAGTACCACAGATACGCAGTATTTT | CASSPTSTTDTQYF
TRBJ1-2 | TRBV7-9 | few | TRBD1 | TGTGCCAGCAGCTCCGGGACAGGGAAGAACTATGGCTACACCTTC | CASSSGTGKNYGYTF
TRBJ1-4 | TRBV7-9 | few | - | TGTGCCAGCAGCTTACAGACTAATGAAAAACTGTTTTTT | CASSLQTNEKLFF